This T cell receptor beta chain appears in the sequencing data of a study of blood T cell repertoires in COVID-19. Source study methods: Reference gene primers were amplified, and this amplification served to estimate nucleated cell counts. The data were produced by immunoSEQ multiplex PCR, yet TCRdb's version contains in-frame clones alone and is incomplete. The V and J calls and clone size were taken over from that table, and D and trimming were inferred from the DNA. The sample shows 90,000 to 150,000 clones, more than 70% of them seen only once. The germline gives CDR1 SGDLS, CDR2 YYNGEE. This CDR3 has 17 residues. J lost 5 bases, V lost 0 bases, and 11 bases had no gene match.

V gene TRBV9 combines with J gene TRBJ1-1; 9 bases match TRBD1. Sequenced input: peripheral blood. The clonotype originates from a man aged 55 to 69 with acute or convalescent COVID-19. CDR3 sequence (DNA): TGTGCCAGCAGCGTAGATCCGGACAGGGGAATGGGTACTGAAGCTTTCTTT. It translates to CASSVDPDRGMGTEAFF.